What follows are 25 T cell receptor beta chains derived from one specimen sequenced in a study of blood T cell repertoires in COVID-19 (TCRdb year 2020). The method was the immunoSEQ multiplex PCR assay. TCRdb re-hosts the immuneACCESS table, in-frame sequences only. Its copies lack some clones; in the studies checked, an unresolved V gene accounts for under half of them, and the cause for the rest is not known. For this sample there are hundreds of thousands of clones; 88% appear just once. Around 0.8% of the sample is in the top ten clones. Sequences were obtained from peripheral blood. The receptors derive from a woman under 40 with acute or convalescent COVID-19.

The chain carries TRBV27 and TRBJ2-7; D might be TRBD1 (5 bases). From germline, CDR1 is MNHEY and CDR2 SMNVEV (reference sequence). This CDR3 has 15 amino acids. V was trimmed by 10 bases and J by 1 base, leaving 20 bases between them. In nucleotides, the CDR3 is TGTGCCACCAGCCCGTCCAGGGTGATATCCTACGAGCAGTACTTC. Residues: CATSPSRVISYEQYF.

Only one count was recorded for this clone. The rearrangement uses TRBV4-2 and TRBJ2-3, with 7 positions matching TRBD1. This CDR3 spans 13 amino acids. Germline V gene lookup returns CDR1 LGHNA and CDR2 YNFKEQ. V lost 0 bases and J lost 8; bases outside the gene matches: 2. The CDR3 loop reads CASSQDRQGTQYF. In nucleotides, the CDR3 is TGTGCCAGCAGCCAAGATCGACAGGGTACGCAGTATTTT.

The rearrangement uses TRBV7-3 and TRBJ1-2, with TRBD1 matching over 7 bases. CDR3 length: 11 residues. The germline V gene encodes CDR1 SGHTA and CDR2 FQGTGA. The J segment lost 13 bases and the V segment lost 2 bases, leaving 4 bases of the junction unmatched. The CDR3 loop is CASSLSGGLTF. CDR3 coding DNA: TGTGCCAGCAGCTTATCAGGGGGTCTCACCTTC.

The gene calls are TRBV18 and TRBJ1-1; 7 bases line up with TRBD1. V gave up 3 bases and J gave up 4 bases; unmatched junction bases: 5. The CDR3 is 14 residues long. Germline V lookup: CDR1 KGHSH, CDR2 LQKENI. The CDR3 region has the DNA TGTGCCAGCTCACCTCGACAGGGCGGCACTGAAGCTTTCTTT. This translates into CASSPRQGGTEAFF.

The chain employs TRBV3-1 (or the pseudogene TRBV3-2) and TRBJ2-1; 12 bases line up with TRBD2. Looked up from germline, CDR1 is LGHDT and CDR2 is YNNKEL (reference sequence). Losses at the gene ends were 8 bases for V and 7 bases for J; bases not matched to a gene: 12. This CDR3 has 16 residues. CDR3 amino acids: CASQPLAGGPQNEQFF. The CDR3 coding sequence is TGTGCCAGCCAGCCGCTAGCGGGAGGGCCGCAGAATGAGCAGTTCTTC.

The rearrangement uses TRBV29-1 and TRBJ2-7; TRBD1 matches 7 bases. The trim removed 6 bases at V and 7 bases at J, leaving 12 bases unmatched. The CDR3 sequence is 13 residues long. Germline loops: CDR1 SQVTM, CDR2 ANQGSEA. The CDR3 coding sequence is TGCAGCGTCAAAACTGACAGGGCTCGGGAGCAGTACTTC. Its translation: CSVKTDRAREQYF.

This clone has a single count. The V and J genes are TRBV7-9 and TRBJ1-2; D may be TRBD1 (6 bases). Trimming left V 5 bases short and J 6 bases short, with 22 bases between. The CDR3 length is 16 residues. Per the germline V gene, CDR1 is SEHNR and CDR2 is FQNEAQ (reference sequence). The CDR3 DNA follows: TGTGCCAGCAGCGGGCCCGGGACATTCCTTTCTCATGGCTACACCTTC. It codes for CASSGPGTFLSHGYTF.

The chain is built from TRBV11-3 and TRBJ1-2; no clear D. CDR1 SGHNT and CDR2 YENEEA come from the germline V gene. There are 13 residues in the CDR3. Trimming shortened V by 0 bases and J by 8 bases, and 10 bases separated the two germline ends. The CDR3 reads CASSLDREVGYTF. Written as DNA, the CDR3 is TGTGCCAGCAGCTTAGATCGTGAGGTCGGCTACACCTTC.

The J gene is TRBJ2-2, the V gene TRBV6-6, with 8 positions matching TRBD1. The CDR3 sequence is 16 residues long. CDR1 is MNHNY, CDR2 SVGAGI, per germline (reference sequence). V was pared by 6 bases and J by 0 bases, with 6 bases of the junction left unmatched. The CDR3 coding sequence is TGTGCCAGCAGCCCCCCGGGACAGGCGAACACCGGGGAGCTGTTTTTT. It encodes CASSPPGQANTGELFF.

In this sample, this clone turned up a few times. The rearrangement uses TRBV24-1 and TRBJ2-2, with TRBD2 matching 16 bases. After removal of 11 bases from V and 4 bases from J, the junction contained 6 bases not matched to a gene. CDR3 size: 16 residues. CDR1 KGHDR and CDR2 SFDVKD come from the germline V gene. This CDR3 is CAIGTSGRAGTGELFF. The CDR3, as DNA: TGTGCCATCGGGACTAGCGGGAGGGCGGGCACCGGGGAGCTGTTTTTT.

V gene TRBV6-1 combines with J gene TRBJ1-5; D possibly corresponds to TRBD1 (6 bases). V gave up 2 bases and J gave up 2 bases, with 10 bases separating them. This CDR3 spans 15 amino acids. The germline gives CDR1 MNHNS, CDR2 SASEGT. CDR3 residues: CASSERSGGNQPQHF. The CDR3 DNA is TGTGCCAGCAGTGAAAGGTCAGGGGGCAATCAGCCCCAGCATTTT.

V usage is TRBV5-1 and J usage is TRBJ2-2; possible D gene TRBD1, 6 bases. The CDR3 spans 15 residues. Germline V gives CDR1 SGHRS, CDR2 YFSETQ. Trimming removed 4 bases from V and 3 bases from J, with 13 bases in between. CDR3 amino acids: CASSSRDTYTGELFF. CDR3 DNA sequence: TGCGCCAGCAGCAGCCGGGACACCTACACCGGGGAGCTGTTTTTT.

This sequence joins TRBV18 and TRBJ2-3, with 7 bases matching TRBD1. V was clipped by 1 base and J by 1 base; unmatched bases: 5. CDR1 and CDR2 (germline): KGHSH, LQKENI. This CDR3 region has 16 residues. As DNA, the CDR3 is TGTGCCAGCTCACCACTAGGTAGGGGGCGCACAGATACGCAGTATTTT. Translating it yields CASSPLGRGRTDTQYF.

This clone was seen just once. The V gene is TRBV5-1, the J gene TRBJ2-7; 7 nucleotides agree with TRBD2. Unmatched junction bases numbered 7, after V lost 6 bases and J lost 1 base. The CDR3 loop spans 14 amino acids. Germline lookup yields CDR1 SGHRS and CDR2 YFSETQ. The CDR3 nucleotides read TGCGCCAGCATGGAGGGAGGGTTGTCCTACGAGCAGTACTTC. Translation gives CASMEGGLSYEQYF.

This clone was picked up one time. The chain uses TRBV5-1 and TRBJ2-1; no firm D call. The CDR3 spans 14 residues. Germline lookup yields CDR1 SGHRS and CDR2 YFSETQ. Trimming left V 0 bases short and J 5 bases short, with 9 bases between. CDR3 bases: TGCGCCAGCAGCTTGGGCGTTTTGAACAATGAGCAGTTCTTC. Protein: CASSLGVLNNEQFF.

The CDR3 here is CASSLDTVITDTQYF. CDR3 bases: TGTGCCAGCAGCTTAGACACCGTAATCACAGATACGCAGTATTTT. The chain carries TRBV5-4 and TRBJ2-3; D is unclear. The V gene's germline CDR1 is SGHNT and CDR2 YYREEE (reference sequence). With 2 bases removed from V and 2 bases from J, the gap between germline ends came to 12 bases. The CDR3 covers 15 residues.

The gene calls are TRBV6-6 and TRBJ2-5, with D perhaps TRBD1 (6 bases). The germline gives CDR1 MNHNY, CDR2 SVGAGI (reference sequence). This CDR3 has 13 amino acids. V was shortened by 5 bases and J by 3 bases, with 10 bases between the two germline ends. This CDR3 is CASSRQGKETQYF. The CDR3 DNA is TGTGCCAGCAGTCGTCAGGGGAAAGAGACCCAGTACTTC.

This clone was detected a few times. This chain uses TRBV14 with TRBJ1-2, with a weak D call TRBD1 (6 bases). This CDR3 is built from 13 residues. The V gene's germline CDR1 is SGHDN and CDR2 FVKESK. V lost 1 base and J 4 bases, leaving 7 bases between the germline ends. Here the CDR3 reads CASSQAGVYGYTF. DNA of the CDR3: TGTGCCAGCAGCCAAGCAGGGGTCTATGGCTACACCTTC.

This chain links TRBV13 with TRBJ2-7, with TRBD1 identical over 11 bases. Germline V lookup: CDR1 PRHDT, CDR2 FYEKMQ (reference sequence). This CDR3 comprises 15 residues. J lost 5 bases, V lost 5 bases, and 8 bases had no gene match. Here the CDR3 DNA reads TGTGCCAGCAGCCTCGGACAGGGGGCGATCCACGAGCAGTACTTC. It codes for CASSLGQGAIHEQYF.

This chain links TRBV7-9 with TRBJ2-2; 11 bases map to TRBD2. The germline V gene has CDR1 SEHNR and CDR2 FQNEAQ (reference sequence). The CDR3 is 17 residues long. With V trimmed by 3 bases and J by 1 base, 4 bases remained unmatched. The CDR3 bases are TGTGCCAGCAGCTTTCTACTAGCGGGAGTGAACACCGGGGAGCTGTTTTTT. It yields the protein CASSFLLAGVNTGELFF.

V and J are TRBV30 and TRBJ1-1, with D unclear. This CDR3 region has 11 residues. The V end lost 4 bases, the J end lost 8 bases, and 11 bases lay between the germline ends. Germline V gene sequence: CDR1 GTSNPN, CDR2 SVGIG (reference sequence). The CDR3 loop is CAWMFGGEAFF. As DNA, the CDR3 is TGTGCCTGGATGTTTGGTGGCGAAGCTTTCTTT.

The gene calls are TRBV27 and TRBJ1-2; TRBD1 might be the D (6 bases). The V end was cut by 5 bases, the J end by 2 bases, with 15 bases between. The CDR3 covers 15 residues. Germline V gives CDR1 MNHEY, CDR2 SMNVEV (reference sequence). The CDR3 reads CASSLTGTRNYGYTF. The CDR3 nucleotides read TGTGCCAGCAGTCTAACAGGGACCCGAAACTATGGCTACACCTTC.

This chain uses TRBV30 with TRBJ1-1; perhaps TRBD1 as D (5 bases). The CDR3 runs 11 residues. Trimming removed 5 bases at V and 1 base at J, with 5 bases between. In germline, CDR1 is GTSNPN, CDR2 SVGIG (reference sequence). CDR3 coding DNA: TGTGCCTGGGGACAGAACACTGAAGCTTTCTTT. Translating it yields CAWGQNTEAFF.

This chain's CDR3 is CASSRQGAGIYGYTF. For the CDR3, the DNA is TGTGCCAGCTCTCGACAGGGGGCGGGGATCTATGGCTACACCTTC. This sequence joins TRBV18 and TRBJ1-2, with TRBD1 matching 10 bases. This CDR3 is built from 15 residues. Germline CDR1 and CDR2: KGHSH and LQKENI. V was pared by 6 bases and J by 4 bases, with 8 bases of the junction left unmatched.

The count of this clone is one. This sequence joins TRBV5-1 and TRBJ2-7; the match to TRBD1 covers 7 bases. With 2 bases clipped from V and 8 bases from J, the junction kept 10 bases outside the gene matches. This CDR3 spans 14 amino acids. CDR1 SGHRS and CDR2 YFSETQ come from the germline V gene. CDR3 sequence: CASSLRQGNGQQYF. The CDR3, as DNA: TGCGCCAGCAGCTTAAGACAGGGTAATGGGCAGCAGTACTTC.